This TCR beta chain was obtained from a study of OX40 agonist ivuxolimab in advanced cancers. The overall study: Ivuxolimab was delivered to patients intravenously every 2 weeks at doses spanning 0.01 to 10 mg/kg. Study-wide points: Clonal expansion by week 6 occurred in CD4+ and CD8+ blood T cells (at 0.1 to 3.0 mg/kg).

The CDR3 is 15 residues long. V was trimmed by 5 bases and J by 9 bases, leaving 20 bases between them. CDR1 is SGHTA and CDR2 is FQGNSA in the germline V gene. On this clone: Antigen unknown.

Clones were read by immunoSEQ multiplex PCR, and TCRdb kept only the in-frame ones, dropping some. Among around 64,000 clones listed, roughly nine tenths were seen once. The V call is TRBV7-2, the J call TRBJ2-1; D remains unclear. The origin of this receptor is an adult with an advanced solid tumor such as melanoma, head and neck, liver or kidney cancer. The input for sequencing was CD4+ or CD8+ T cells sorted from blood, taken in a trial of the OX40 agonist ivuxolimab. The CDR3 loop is CASSPRVPFGREQFF. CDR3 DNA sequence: TGTGCCAGCAGCCCAAGGGTTCCCTTCGGACGTGAGCAGTTCTTC.